The 21 T cell receptor beta chains listed next were all sequenced from one sample in a study of blood T cell repertoires in COVID-19. Repertoires were generated with immunoSEQ multiplex PCR, while TCRdb's copy carries only in-frame clones and drops some. The sample shows about 95,000 clones, roughly 90% of them seen only once. Material: peripheral blood. The receptors derive from a man in his sixties with COVID-19, enrolled during active disease.

Written as DNA, the CDR3 is TGTGCCAGCAGCTTAGCCAGTGAAAAACTGTTTTTT. Translating gives CASSLASEKLFF. V is TRBV11-2 and J is TRBJ1-4; D is unresolved. The CDR3 runs 12 residues. V was pared by 1 base and J by 7 bases, with 4 bases between. Germline CDR1 reads SGHAT; CDR2 reads FQNNGV. Full variable domain (missing parts from reference TRBV11-2 and TRBJ1-4): EAGVAQSPRYKIIEKRQSVAFWCNPISGHATLYWYQQILGQGPKLLIQFQNNGVVDDSQLPKDRFSAERLKGVDSTLKIQPAKLEDSAVYLCASSLASEKLFFGSGTQLSVL.

This chain connects TRBV7-2 to TRBJ1-2, with D perhaps TRBD1 (6 bases). Germline V gene lookup returns CDR1 SGHTA and CDR2 FQGNSA. CDR3 size: 14 residues. V shed 4 bases and J shed 4 bases, with 13 bases lying between them. This CDR3 reads CASSYVQGPYGYTF. Written as DNA, the CDR3 is TGTGCCAGCAGCTACGTACAGGGCCCCTATGGCTACACCTTC.

The chain carries TRBV5-5 and TRBJ1-1; D gene uncertain. The CDR3 length is 14 residues. V was trimmed by 4 bases and J by 0 bases, leaving 10 bases between them. Germline V lookup: CDR1 SGHKS, CDR2 YYEKEE (reference sequence). This CDR3 is CASSPGYMNTEAFF. The CDR3 region has the DNA TGTGCCAGCAGCCCAGGATATATGAACACTGAAGCTTTCTTT.

CDR3 sequence: CASSDGTGRQTQYF. The CDR3 nucleotides are TGTGCCAGCAGCGACGGGACAGGGAGGCAGACCCAGTACTTC. The chain links TRBV9 to TRBJ2-5, with 9 bases aligning to TRBD1. J lost 6 bases, V lost 3 bases, and 6 bases had no gene match. CDR3 length: 14 residues. Germline assignment: CDR1 SGDLS and CDR2 YYNGEE. Looking up the rest from reference TRBV9 and TRBJ2-5 gives the full variable domain: DSGVTQTPKHLITATGQRVTLRCSPRSGDLSVYWYQQSLDQGLQFLIQYYNGEERAKGNILERFSAQQFPDLHSELNLSSLELGDSALYFCASSDGTGRQTQYFGPGTRLLVL.

The rearrangement joins TRBV5-4 to TRBJ1-2; no definite D call. This CDR3 contains 11 residues. V lost 5 bases to trimming and J lost 3 bases, with 5 bases between them. Germline loops: CDR1 SGHNT, CDR2 YYREEE (reference sequence). Here the CDR3 reads CASSSYYGYTF. In DNA, the CDR3 is TGTGCCAGCAGTTCCTACTATGGCTACACCTTC. Looking up the rest from reference TRBV5-4 and TRBJ1-2 gives the full variable domain: ETGVTQSPTHLIKTRGQQVTLRCSSQSGHNTVSWYQQALGQGPQFIFQYYREEENGRGNFPPRFSGLQFPNYSSELNVNALELDDSALYLCASSSYYGYTFGSGTRLTVV.

The V gene is TRBV9, the J gene TRBJ1-1; D is possibly TRBD1 (5 bases). V lost 4 bases to trimming and J lost 2 bases, with 15 bases between them. CDR3 length: 15 residues. CDR1 SGDLS and CDR2 YYNGEE come from the germline V gene. The CDR3 DNA reads TGTGCCAGCAGCCCCCAGACAGCAACAAACACTGAAGCTTTCTTT. Translating gives CASSPQTATNTEAFF.

As for this clone: A junction end diverges from the germline sequence, so it may reflect a read error. J is TRBJ2-5 and V is TRBV11-2, with 9 positions matching TRBD2. Germline V gene lookup returns CDR1 SGHAT and CDR2 FQNNGV. This CDR3 is 16 amino acids long. The CDR3 is CASSFQRSLAGEAQYF. The CDR3 nucleotides read TGTGCCAGCAGCTTTCAAAGGAGTTTAGCGGGAGAGGCCCAGTACTTC.

V is TRBV5-1 and J is TRBJ1-1, with D possibly being TRBD1 (6 bases). The germline V and J ends were trimmed by 0 bases and 1 base, with 7 bases remaining between them. Germline values: CDR1 SGHRS, CDR2 YFSETQ. This CDR3 contains 14 residues. The DNA for the CDR3 is TGCGCCAGCAGCTTGGAGACAGGGAACACTGAAGCTTTCTTT. Residues: CASSLETGNTEAFF.

The rearrangement links TRBV4-2 to TRBJ1-2; 7 nucleotides agree with TRBD1. V gave up 0 bases and J gave up 3 bases; unmatched junction bases: 7. Germline CDR1 is LGHNA and CDR2 is YNFKEQ. The CDR3 covers 16 residues. The CDR3 region is CASSQDTGEWDYGYTF. The CDR3 DNA reads TGTGCCAGCAGCCAAGATACAGGGGAATGGGACTATGGCTACACCTTC.

The rearrangement links TRBV10-3 to TRBJ2-3, with 8 positions matching TRBD1. Germline V gene data show CDR1 as ENHRY and CDR2 as SYGVKD. With 10 bases clipped from V and 5 bases from J, the junction kept 5 bases outside the gene matches. This CDR3 is built from 12 residues. The CDR3: CATTGEKDTQYF. CDR3 DNA sequence: TGTGCCACGACAGGGGAGAAAGATACGCAGTATTTT.

The chain carries TRBV21-1 and TRBJ2-7; the table's D gene call, TRBD1, was not cross checked with the DNA. TRBV21-1 is tagged as a pseudogene. The CDR3 length is 13 residues. Here the CDR3 DNA reads TGTGCCAGCAGACAGTCCTACTCCTACGAGCAGTACTTC. Its translation: CASRQSYSYEQYF.

The rearrangement joins TRBV5-5 to TRBJ1-5, with D possibly matching TRBD1 (6 bases). The CDR3 consists of 16 residues. The germline V gene has CDR1 SGHKS and CDR2 YYEKEE (reference sequence). V lost 3 bases and J lost 1, with 14 bases in between. The CDR3 coding sequence is TGTGCCAGCAGCTACGAGACAGGCATGAGCAATCAGCCCCAGCATTTT. Translating gives CASSYETGMSNQPQHF.

The chain employs TRBV18 and TRBJ2-7; TRBD2 agrees at 16 bases. Unmatched junction bases numbered 10, after V lost 5 bases and J lost 3 bases. The CDR3 consists of 18 residues. CDR1 and CDR2 (germline): KGHSH, LQKENI. The CDR3 is CASSSAGTSGRDGYEQYF. Written as DNA, the CDR3 is TGTGCCAGCTCATCCGCCGGGACTAGCGGGAGGGACGGCTACGAGCAGTACTTC.

This chain connects TRBV3-1 (or the pseudogene TRBV3-2) to TRBJ1-1; 9 bases are a match to TRBD1. This CDR3 is 14 amino acids long. Germline V gene lookup returns CDR1 LGHDT and CDR2 YNNKEL (reference sequence). Germline trimming cut 4 bases from V and 3 bases from J; bases unmatched to any gene: 3. In nucleotides, the CDR3 is TGTGCCAGCAGCCGCAGGACAGGGGACACTGAAGCTTTCTTT. Protein sequence: CASSRRTGDTEAFF.

The chain uses TRBV5-6 and TRBJ1-6; TRBD1 aligns across 10 bases. Per the germline V gene, CDR1 is SGHDT and CDR2 is YYEEEE. The CDR3 consists of 15 residues. With 4 bases clipped from V and 7 bases from J, the junction kept 5 bases outside the gene matches. Here the CDR3 DNA reads TGTGCCAGCAGCGTGGACAGGGGGAGGAATTCACCCCTCCACTTT. Translation: CASSVDRGRNSPLHF.

V and J are TRBV27 and TRBJ2-1; TRBD1 is a possible D gene (6 bases). Per germline, CDR1 MNHEY and CDR2 SMNVEV (reference sequence). The CDR3 extends over 18 amino acids. Between the trimmed V and J ends, which lost 5 bases and 0 bases, there was a span of 20 bases. CDR3 sequence: CASSRFGTGTYSYNEQFF. For the CDR3, the DNA is TGTGCCAGCAGTCGCTTCGGCACAGGGACCTACTCCTACAATGAGCAGTTCTTC.

The J gene is TRBJ2-7, the V gene TRBV5-6, with 7 bases fitting TRBD1. J was trimmed by 5 bases and V by 3 bases; bases with no gene match: 8. Germline assignment: CDR1 SGHDT and CDR2 YYEEEE. The CDR3 is 14 residues long. CDR3 protein: CASSSRQGQHEQYF. The CDR3 coding sequence is TGTGCCAGCAGCTCCCGACAGGGCCAGCACGAGCAGTACTTC.

This rearrangement joins TRBV3-1 (or the pseudogene TRBV3-2) to TRBJ1-5; D remains unclear. The germline V gene has CDR1 LGHDT and CDR2 YNNKEL (reference sequence). CDR3 size: 13 residues. The V and J ends lost 8 bases and 9 bases respectively, with 17 bases between them. The CDR3 loop reads CASSRQTEAPQHF. As DNA, the CDR3 is TGTGCCAGCTCCCGACAAACGGAAGCGCCCCAGCATTTT.

In its sample, this clone was seen once. This chain's CDR3 is CASSQGQGFGYGYTF. CDR3 nucleotide sequence: TGTGCCAGCAGCCAAGGACAGGGGTTTGGTTATGGCTACACCTTC. The chain links TRBV16 to TRBJ1-2; TRBD1 aligns across 9 bases. Losses at the gene ends were 2 bases for V and 5 bases for J; bases not matched to a gene: 6. CDR1 and CDR2 (germline): KGHSY, FQNENV. The CDR3 consists of 15 residues.

The J gene is TRBJ1-2, the V gene TRBV7-8, with 7 bases fitting TRBD1. With V trimmed by 2 bases and J by 5 bases, 11 bases remained unmatched. The CDR3 has 16 residues. The germline V gene encodes CDR1 SGHVS and CDR2 FQNEAQ. The chain's CDR3 is CASSLLPLAGGYGYTF. In DNA form, the CDR3 reads TGTGCCAGCAGCTTACTCCCCTTGGCAGGGGGGTATGGCTACACCTTC. Filled out from reference TRBV7-8 and TRBJ1-2, the complete variable domain reads GAGVSQSPRYKVAKRGQDVALRCDPISGHVSLFWYQQALGQGPEFLTYFQNEAQLDKSGLPSDRFFAERPEGSVSTLKIQRTQQEDSAVYLCASSLLPLAGGYGYTFGSGTRLTVV.

The chain is built from TRBV10-2 and TRBJ1-5; TRBD1 matches 9 bases. The CDR3 length is 13 residues. Germline V lookup: CDR1 WSHSY, CDR2 SAAADI. The V segment lost 3 bases and the J segment 11 bases; nucleotides outside the gene matches: 5. The CDR3 DNA reads as TGCGCCAGCAGTGAAACAGGGGGCCCGACCCAGCATTTT. It codes for CASSETGGPTQHF.